This is a list of T cell receptor beta chains from one sample in a study of blood T cell repertoires in COVID-19. Assay: immunoSEQ multiplex PCR; the TCRdb copy retains only in-frame clones and omits some. The sample contains around 160,000 clones, approximately 93% of which appear only once. Sample: peripheral blood. The receptors were gathered from an older woman with COVID-19, enrolled during active disease. CDR3s include the opening cysteine and the closing phenylalanine or tryptophan. D genes are given only for firm matches. Not all rows give a size; the values are once, few, many and, for expanded clones, a class.

V: TRBV6-1; D: -; size: -; J: TRBJ2-1; CDR3: CASSEARTSYNEQFF; DNA: TGTGCCAGCAGTGAAGCGAGGACAAGCTACAATGAGCAGTTCTTC
V: TRBV11-1; D: -; size: -; J: TRBJ2-1; CDR3: CASSLAGGSGEQFF; DNA: TGTGCCAGCAGCTTAGCCGGAGGGTCGGGTGAGCAGTTCTTC
V: TRBV7-2; D: -; size: -; J: TRBJ1-1; CDR3: CASSLAVGGRAFF; DNA: TGTGCCAGCAGCTTAGCGGTAGGAGGGAGAGCTTTCTTT
V: TRBV5-1; D: TRBD1; size: -; J: TRBJ1-2; CDR3: CASSLTGGSGYTF; DNA: TGCGCCAGCAGCTTGACAGGGGGCAGTGGCTACACCTTC
V: TRBV6-5; D: -; size: -; J: TRBJ1-2; CDR3: CASRAPGLRGYTF; DNA: TGTGCCAGCAGGGCCCCGGGACTTCGAGGCTACACCTTC
V: TRBV6-6; D: -; size: once; J: TRBJ1-5; CDR3: CASSPRGGGASVSNQPQHF; DNA: TGTGCCAGCAGTCCCAGAGGGGGGGGCGCATCGGTAAGCAATCAGCCCCAGCATTTT
V: TRBV18; D: TRBD2; size: -; J: TRBJ2-3; CDR3: CASSPRTGGVTDTQYF; DNA: TGTGCCAGCTCACCGAGAACGGGGGGGGTCACAGATACGCAGTATTTT
V: TRBV4-2; D: -; size: -; J: TRBJ1-1; CDR3: CASSQDGDTEAFF; DNA: TGTGCCAGCAGCCAAGATGGAGACACTGAAGCTTTCTTT
V: TRBV5-1; D: TRBD1; size: -; J: TRBJ1-3; CDR3: CASSRQGDGGNTIYF; DNA: TGCGCCAGCAGCCGACAGGGGGATGGTGGAAACACCATATATTTT
V: TRBV11-2; D: TRBD2; size: once; J: TRBJ2-3; CDR3: CASSRPGGRADTQYF; DNA: TGTGCCAGCAGCCGTCCCGGGGGGAGGGCAGATACGCAGTATTTT
V: TRBV4-1; D: TRBD1; size: -; J: TRBJ1-5; CDR3: CASSPQGARTNQPQHF; DNA: TGCGCCAGCAGCCCGCAGGGGGCCCGTACCAATCAGCCCCAGCATTTT
V: TRBV6-2/TRBV6-3; D: TRBD2; size: -; J: TRBJ2-7; CDR3: CASSYSLLAGGLEQYF; DNA: TGTGCCAGCAGTTACTCTCTACTAGCGGGGGGGCTTGAGCAGTACTTC
V: TRBV9; D: TRBD1; size: -; J: TRBJ1-1; CDR3: CASSPQTGYRTEAFF; DNA: TGTGCCAGCAGCCCTCAGACAGGGTATCGGACTGAAGCTTTCTTT
V: TRBV24-1; D: TRBD2; size: once; J: TRBJ2-5; CDR3: CATSDSRLAGGRETQYF; DNA: TGTGCCACCAGTGACTCTCGACTAGCGGGGGGGCGAGAGACCCAGTACTTC
V: TRBV5-1; D: -; size: -; J: TRBJ1-4; CDR3: CASSLGTVGEKLFF; DNA: TGCGCCAGCAGCTTGGGGACAGTCGGTGAAAAACTGTTTTTT
V: TRBV6-5; D: -; size: -; J: TRBJ1-4; CDR3: CASSYSTIGAEKLFF; DNA: TGTGCCAGCAGTTACTCCACAATAGGGGCTGAAAAACTGTTTTTT